This passage covers 21 T cell receptor beta chains from one sample sequenced in a study of cytomegalovirus exposure and HLA in healthy donors. Both 60 Vbeta primers and 13 Jbeta primers went into the PCR. Clones were read by immunoSEQ multiplex PCR, and TCRdb kept only the in-frame ones, dropping some. The sample features more than 200,000 clones, with over 0.75% in its top ten. The sequenced sample consisted of PBMCs. Receptors were obtained from a woman aged 25 to 39 in good health and CMV-seropositive.

The chain links TRBV30 to TRBJ2-3; 8 bases fit TRBD2. The V and J ends lost 3 bases and 6 bases, in that order; junction bases with no gene match: 8. The germline V gene has CDR1 GTSNPN and CDR2 SVGIG (reference sequence). The length of the CDR3 is 14 residues. The CDR3 loop is CAWRASGRGDTQYF. CDR3 coding DNA: TGTGCCTGGAGGGCAAGCGGGAGAGGGGATACGCAGTATTTT.

The chain links TRBV4-2 to TRBJ2-7; 8 nucleotides line up with TRBD2. CDR3 length equals 13 residues. The trim removed 6 bases at V and 6 bases at J, leaving 7 bases unmatched. From germline, CDR1 is LGHNA and CDR2 YNFKEQ. The DNA for the CDR3 is TGTGCCAGCAGTCCGGGACTAGTAATCGAGCAGTACTTC. Translating gives CASSPGLVIEQYF.

The V call is TRBV9, the J call TRBJ2-7, with a possible D match to TRBD2 (7 bases). This CDR3 has 17 amino acids. V was trimmed by 4 bases and J by 2 bases, leaving 22 bases between them. Germline V gives CDR1 SGDLS, CDR2 YYNGEE. The CDR3 is CASSPSRGGGNPYEQYF. Written as DNA, the CDR3 is TGTGCCAGCAGCCCTAGTAGGGGAGGGGGGAACCCCTACGAGCAGTACTTC.

V gene TRBV6-1 combines with J gene TRBJ2-6; D uncertain. V lost 9 bases, J lost 0 bases, and 12 bases lay in between. This CDR3 region has 15 residues. Germline CDR1 MNHNS, CDR2 SASEGT. Written as DNA, the CDR3 is TGTGCCAGTTGGGCGTTGAGCTCTGGGGCCAACGTCCTGACTTTC. It encodes CASWALSSGANVLTF.

This chain connects TRBV6-5 to TRBJ1-4, with TRBD1 identical over 7 bases. The germline gives CDR1 MNHEY, CDR2 SVGAGI. Losses at the gene ends were 5 bases for V and 7 bases for J; bases not matched to a gene: 7. The CDR3 contains 14 residues. In DNA, the CDR3 is TGTGCCAGCAGTCCCCCAGGGGGTGGTGAAAAACTGTTTTTT. This sequence encodes CASSPPGGGEKLFF.

The V gene is TRBV5-4, the J gene TRBJ1-4, with 9 bases matching TRBD1. The CDR3 contains 16 residues. The germline CDR1 and CDR2 sequences are SGHNT and YYREEE (reference sequence). With 0 bases clipped from V and 11 bases from J, the junction kept 11 bases outside the gene matches. The CDR3 DNA is TGTGCCAGCAGCTTGGCTCGGGACAGGGTTGTTCCGAAACTGTTTTTT. The encoded protein is CASSLARDRVVPKLFF.

J is TRBJ2-7 and V is TRBV5-1, with D possibly TRBD2 on 5 matching bases. Germline V gives CDR1 SGHRS, CDR2 YFSETQ. Trimming left V 0 bases short and J 2 bases short, with 9 bases between. This CDR3 comprises 14 residues. The DNA of the CDR3 is TGCGCCAGCAGCTTGGCCGGGGTACCCTACGAGCAGTACTTC. Residues: CASSLAGVPYEQYF. The variable domain in full, completed from reference TRBV5-1 and TRBJ2-7, reads KAGVTQTPRYLIKTRGQQVTLSCSPISGHRSVSWYQQTPGQGLQFLFEYFSETQRNKGNFPGRFSGRQFSNSRSEMNVSTLELGDSALYLCASSLAGVPYEQYFGPGTRLTVT.

V is TRBV19 and J is TRBJ2-5; tentative D call: TRBD2 (6 bases). The J call may be in error: the DNA end matches TRBJ2-7 better. This CDR3 region has 13 residues. CDR1 LNHDA and CDR2 SQIVND come from the germline V gene (reference sequence). CDR3 in DNA: TGTGCCAGTAGTTTGGGACTTAACTACGAGCAGTACTTC. Translated, it gives CASSLGLNYEQYF.

J is TRBJ1-5 and V is TRBV19, with no clear D. The CDR3 extends over 14 amino acids. Germline V CDR1 and CDR2: LNHDA, SQIVND (reference sequence). The ends were cut back, 4 bases at V and 2 bases at J, with 9 bases in the middle. Here the CDR3 DNA reads TGTGCCAGTAGTAACGCGATCGGCAATCAGCCCCAGCATTTT. Its protein product is CASSNAIGNQPQHF. The full variable domain, its missing parts supplied by reference TRBV19 and TRBJ1-5, is DGGITQSPKYLFRKEGQNVTLSCEQNLNHDAMYWYRQDPGQGLRLIYYSQIVNDFQKGDIAEGYSVSREKKESFPLTVTSAQKNPTAFYLCASSNAIGNQPQHFGDGTRLSIL.

This chain links TRBV7-6 with TRBJ2-3; D ambiguous. Germline CDR1 SGHVS, CDR2 FNYEAQ. The ends were cut back, 1 base at V and 3 bases at J, with 5 bases in the middle. This CDR3 is 13 amino acids long. The CDR3 DNA sequence: TGTGCCAGCAGCTTAGGTCCAACAGATACGCAGTATTTT. Its translation is CASSLGPTDTQYF.

The V call is TRBV10-3, the J call TRBJ2-7, with a weak D call TRBD2 (6 bases). The germline gives CDR1 ENHRY, CDR2 SYGVKD. The V end lost 3 bases, the J end lost 3 bases, and 15 bases lay between the germline ends. CDR3 length equals 15 residues. The CDR3 loop reads CAISDPGEGHYEQYF. DNA of the CDR3: TGTGCCATCAGTGATCCGGGGGAAGGGCACTACGAGCAGTACTTC.

This chain links TRBV28 with TRBJ2-7; the match to TRBD2 covers 7 bases. Germline V gene sequence: CDR1 MDHEN, CDR2 SYDVKM. The CDR3 has 13 amino acids. V was clipped by 5 bases and J by 2 bases; unmatched bases: 3. The DNA for the CDR3 is TGTGCCAGCAGTGTCGCGGGGGCCTACGAGCAGTACTTC. Its protein product is CASSVAGAYEQYF.

A note on this clone: An end of the junction differs from the germline gene, which may be a read error. This rearrangement joins TRBV18 to TRBJ2-4; tentatively, D is TRBD1 (5 bases). The CDR3 spans 15 residues. Germline V CDR1 and CDR2: KGHSH, LQKENI. The CDR3 here is CASPPRAGSQNIQYF. The DNA for the CDR3 is TGTGCCAGCCCACCACGGGCAGGGTCACAAAACATTCAGTACTTC. The whole variable domain, remainder taken from reference TRBV18 and TRBJ2-4, is NAGVMQNPRHLVRRRGQEARLRCSPMKGHSHVYWYRQLPEEGLKFMVYLQKENIIDESGMPKERFSAEFPKEGPSILRIQQVVRGDSAAYFCASPPRAGSQNIQYFGAGTRLSVL.

The V call is TRBV6-5, the J call TRBJ1-1; D is ambiguous. Germline CDR1 MNHEY, CDR2 SVGAGI. CDR3 length equals 15 residues. The V end lost 6 bases, the J end lost 0 bases, and 14 bases lay between the germline ends. Written as DNA, the CDR3 is TGTGCCAGCAGCTACGAGGTGCGGTTGAACACTGAAGCTTTCTTT. Protein: CASSYEVRLNTEAFF.

Here the CDR3 reads CAWSTGQYYGYTF. Written as DNA, the CDR3 is TGTGCCTGGAGTACCGGACAGTACTATGGCTACACCTTC. The rearrangement uses TRBV30 and TRBJ1-2, with a weak D call TRBD1 (6 bases). This CDR3 contains 13 residues. With 2 bases removed from V and 3 bases from J, the gap between germline ends came to 10 bases. The germline V gene has CDR1 GTSNPN and CDR2 SVGIG (reference sequence).

The gene calls are TRBV6-5 and TRBJ1-5; D is unresolved. V was clipped by 5 bases and J by 9 bases, with 14 bases between them. There are 13 residues in the CDR3. Germline CDR1 is MNHEY and CDR2 is SVGAGI. The DNA for the CDR3 is TGTGCCAGCAGTCCGGGGAGGGCCGGGCCCCAGCATTTT. It codes for CASSPGRAGPQHF.

The rearrangement links TRBV11-2 to TRBJ1-4; perhaps TRBD1 as D (5 bases). V was pared by 0 bases and J by 7 bases, with 9 bases between. Germline-derived CDR1 and CDR2 are SGHAT and FQNNGV. The CDR3 is 14 amino acids. The CDR3 spells CASSLDRGSEKLFF. For the CDR3, the DNA is TGTGCCAGCAGCTTAGATAGGGGTTCTGAAAAACTGTTTTTT.

The V call is TRBV7-2, the J call TRBJ2-7; D is ambiguous. The length of the CDR3 is 13 residues. Trimming took 2 bases from V and 7 from J, leaving 12 bases between them. Germline loops: CDR1 SGHTA, CDR2 FQGNSA. CDR3 region: CASSLPPFREQYF. The CDR3 DNA reads TGTGCCAGCAGCTTACCCCCCTTTCGGGAGCAGTACTTC.

V gene TRBV5-1 combines with J gene TRBJ2-1, with TRBD2 identical over 12 bases. Trimming at V came to 4 bases and at J to 4 bases, leaving 3 bases not matched to a gene. Germline CDR1 is SGHRS and CDR2 is YFSETQ. This CDR3 contains 15 residues. The CDR3 DNA follows: TGCGCCAGCAGCGAGACTAGCGGGGGTTACAATGAGCAGTTCTTC. Translating it yields CASSETSGGYNEQFF.

The CDR3 is CASSAAWTGGRTDTQYF. For the CDR3, the DNA is TGTGCCAGCAGTGCTGCTTGGACAGGGGGCAGGACAGATACGCAGTATTTT. The genes are TRBV2 and TRBJ2-3, with TRBD1 matching 11 bases. Trimming removed 4 bases from V and 3 bases from J; junction bases left unmatched: 9. The CDR3 is 17 amino acids. CDR1 is SNHLY and CDR2 is FYNNEI in the germline V gene.

The rearrangement uses TRBV14 and TRBJ2-7; 8 nucleotides line up with TRBD1. The ends lost 3 bases at V and 3 bases at J; junction bases unmatched: 1. Germline V gene data show CDR1 as SGHDN and CDR2 as FVKESK. The CDR3 has 13 amino acids. The CDR3 DNA follows: TGTGCCAGCAGCCAGGGACAGGTCTACGAGCAGTACTTC. Amino acid sequence: CASSQGQVYEQYF.